This T cell receptor beta chain appears in the sequencing data of a study of early T cells in non-severe SARS-CoV-2 infection. Looked up from germline, CDR1 is MNHEY and CDR2 is SVGAGI. The CDR3 has 14 residues. Deletions cut 7 bases from V and 0 bases from J, with 10 bases between. Individual cDNA molecules carried attached unique molecular identifiers. Via MiXCR, TCRdb re-called the 5' RACE reads, giving one row per CDR3 protein. The sample lists around 62,000 distinct CDR3 sequences; over 4.5% were seen once. This clonotype came up a few times. V is TRBV6-5 and J is TRBJ2-1; D is uncertain. Sequenced material: whole blood. This clonotype was sampled from an adult who was a healthcare worker with PCR-confirmed SARS-CoV-2 infection or an uninfected control (not recorded which). The CDR3 bases are TGTGCCAGCATGGGCCTGAACTCCTACAATGAGCAGTTCTTC. This codes for CASMGLNSYNEQFF.